The present T cell receptor (beta chain) was sequenced within a study of human T cells and chemical hapten exposure. The wider study: Small differences in pooled library volume mainly drove the variation in TCR yields per sample. Study observations and caveats: DPC sensitization did not alter TCRs above 1 in 1000 frequency.

This clonotype was seen repeatedly, ten times or more. Its antigen is not identified. Time point: healthy volunteer bleed at 6 weeks. Researchers extracted total RNA from unfractionated whole blood. Each cDNA molecule in the library carried unique molecular identifiers. As processed by the authors: Samples contained a median of about 96,000 TCRs, with a range of about 23,224 to 690,600. A single record per CDR3 protein comes from TCRdb applying MiXCR to the RACE reads. These V and J calls originate from TCRdb's pipeline instead of the authors' own analysis. The top ten hold around 5.7% of the sample, which has fewer than 50,000 distinct CDR3 sequences, about 4% seen once. The CDR3 contains 14 residues. The V gene lost 3 bases and the J gene lost 2 bases, with 9 bases spanning the gap.

The origin of this receptor is a human donor in good health. Some clones in this sample may be carry-over from other donors' samples. Sequenced sample: whole blood. The chain couples TRBV12-3 or TRBV12-4 to TRBJ2-3, with D possibly being TRBD2 (6 bases). The CDR3 spells CASSLGGTTDTQYF. The CDR3 nucleotides read TGTGCCAGCAGTTTGGGCGGGACCACAGATACGCAGTATTTT.